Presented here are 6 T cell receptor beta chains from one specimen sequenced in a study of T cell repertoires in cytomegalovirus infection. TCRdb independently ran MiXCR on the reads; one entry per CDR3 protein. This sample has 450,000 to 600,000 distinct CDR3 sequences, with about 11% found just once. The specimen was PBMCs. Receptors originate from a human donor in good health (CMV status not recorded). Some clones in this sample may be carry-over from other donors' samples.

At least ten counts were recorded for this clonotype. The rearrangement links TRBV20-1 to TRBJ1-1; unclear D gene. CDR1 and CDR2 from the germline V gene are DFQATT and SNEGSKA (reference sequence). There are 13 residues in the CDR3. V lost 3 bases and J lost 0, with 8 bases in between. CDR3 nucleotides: TGCAGTGCTAGGAAGGGCTTGAACACTGAAGCTTTCTTT. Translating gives CSARKGLNTEAFF.

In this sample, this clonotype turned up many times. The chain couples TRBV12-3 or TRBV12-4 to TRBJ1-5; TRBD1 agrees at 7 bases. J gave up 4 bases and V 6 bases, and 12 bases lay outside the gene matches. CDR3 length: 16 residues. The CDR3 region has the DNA TGTGCCAGCAGAATCCAGGGGGGGGAGAGGAATCAGCCCCAGCATTTT. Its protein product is CASRIQGGERNQPQHF.

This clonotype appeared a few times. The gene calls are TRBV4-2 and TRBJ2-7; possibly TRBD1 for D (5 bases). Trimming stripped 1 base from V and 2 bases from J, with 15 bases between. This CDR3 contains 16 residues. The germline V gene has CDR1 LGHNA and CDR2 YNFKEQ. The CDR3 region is CASSQAGQGRPYEQYF. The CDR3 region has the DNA TGTGCCAGCAGCCAAGCTGGGCAGGGTCGCCCCTACGAGCAGTACTTC.

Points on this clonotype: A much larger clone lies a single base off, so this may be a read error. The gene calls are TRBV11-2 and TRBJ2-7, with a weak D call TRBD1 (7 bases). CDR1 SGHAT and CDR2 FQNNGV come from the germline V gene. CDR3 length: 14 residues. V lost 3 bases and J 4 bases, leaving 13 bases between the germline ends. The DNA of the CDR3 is TGTGCCAGCAGCTTGGAGGGACAGACTTACGAGCAGTACTTC. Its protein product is CASSLEGQTYEQYF.

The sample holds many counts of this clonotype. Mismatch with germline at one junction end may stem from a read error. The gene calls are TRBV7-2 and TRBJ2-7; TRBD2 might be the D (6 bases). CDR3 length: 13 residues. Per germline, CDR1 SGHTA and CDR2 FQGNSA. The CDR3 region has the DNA TGTGCCAGCAGCCTAGCGACCACCTACGAGCAGTACTTC. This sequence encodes CASSLATTYEQYF.

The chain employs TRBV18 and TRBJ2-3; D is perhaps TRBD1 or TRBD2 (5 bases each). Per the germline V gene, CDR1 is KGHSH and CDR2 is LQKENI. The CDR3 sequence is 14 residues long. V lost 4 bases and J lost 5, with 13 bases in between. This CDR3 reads CASSLNEGRDTQYF. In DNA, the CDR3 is TGTGCCAGCTCACTCAACGAGGGGAGAGATACGCAGTATTTT. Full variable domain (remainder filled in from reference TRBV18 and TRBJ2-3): NAGVMQNPRHLVRRRGQEARLRCSPMKGHSHVYWYRQLPEEGLKFMVYLQKENIIDESGMPKERFSAEFPKEGPSILRIQQVVRGDSAAYFCASSLNEGRDTQYFGPGTRLTVL.